The clone carrying this TCR beta chain was recorded once. The data were taken from a study of T cell changes during pregnancy in multiple sclerosis. Sequencing was performed with immunoSEQ multiplex PCR; in TCRdb, only in-frame clones are kept and a portion is missing. Of tens of thousands of clones listed, over 90% are singletons. With 6 bases removed from V and 3 bases from J, the gap between germline ends came to 6 bases. The CDR3 runs 11 residues. Germline CDR1 is LNHDA and CDR2 is SQIVND (reference sequence). This specimen consisted of CD4+ T cells from peripheral blood mononuclear cells, obtained in the third trimester of pregnancy. This receptor was identified in a female donor with multiple sclerosis, enrolled in a pregnancy study. The rearrangement links TRBV19 to TRBJ2-7; D remains unclear. This CDR3 is CASSNIYEQYF. In DNA form, the CDR3 reads TGTGCCAGTAGCAACATCTACGAGCAGTACTTC.